The next 9 T cell receptor beta chains were all read from a single sample in a study of blood T cell repertoires in COVID-19. TCRdb's copy holds only in-frame clones and misses some; the assay was immunoSEQ multiplex PCR. This table has some 87,000 clones, over 60% appearing once. Sequencing was carried out using peripheral blood. The origin of the receptors is a middle-aged man who had recovered from COVID-19.

This clone was counted a few times. The chain joins TRBV19 to TRBJ2-1; 9 bases match TRBD2. V lost 5 bases, J lost 5 bases, and 13 bases stayed unmatched. Germline-derived CDR1 and CDR2 are LNHDA and SQIVND (reference sequence). The length of the CDR3 is 17 residues. The DNA for the CDR3 is TGTGCCAGTAGTCGACTAGCGGATAATGCTCGCCACAATGAGCAGTTCTTC. Amino acid sequence: CASSRLADNARHNEQFF.

This chain uses TRBV19 with TRBJ1-1; 8 positions agree with TRBD1. CDR1 and CDR2 from the germline V gene are LNHDA and SQIVND (reference sequence). The trim removed 7 bases at V and 3 bases at J, leaving 13 bases unmatched. CDR3 length: 16 residues. For the CDR3, the DNA is TGTGCCAGTAATGAACGCCCAGGGGGCAGGGACACTGAAGCTTTCTTT. Translated, it gives CASNERPGGRDTEAFF.

The rearrangement links TRBV7-2 to TRBJ2-3, with 10 bases matching TRBD2. V shed 2 bases, J shed 1 base, and the junction held 3 bases outside the gene matches. This CDR3 has 16 amino acids. The V gene's germline CDR1 is SGHTA and CDR2 FQGNSA. CDR3 coding DNA: TGTGCCAGCAGCTTAAGCGGGAGGGGTGGCACAGATACGCAGTATTTT. Its translation is CASSLSGRGGTDTQYF.

The V and J genes are TRBV7-9 and TRBJ2-7; 8 nucleotides align to TRBD1. CDR1 is SEHNR and CDR2 is FQNEAQ in the germline V gene (reference sequence). V lost 5 bases to trimming and J lost 5 bases; unmatched junction nucleotides: 8. This CDR3 contains 14 residues. CDR3 loop: CASSMDRAGDEQYF. The CDR3 bases are TGTGCCAGCAGCATGGACAGGGCGGGCGACGAGCAGTACTTC. Filled out from reference TRBV7-9 and TRBJ2-7, the complete variable domain reads DTGVSQNPRHKITKRGQNVTFRCDPISEHNRLYWYRQTLGQGPEFLTYFQNEAQLEKSRLLSDRFSAERPKGSFSTLEIQRTEQGDSAMYLCASSMDRAGDEQYFGPGTRLTVT.

At least ten counts were recorded for this clone. V and J are TRBV7-3 and TRBJ2-5; no clear D. The CDR3 runs 12 residues. CDR1 SGHTA and CDR2 FQGTGA come from the germline V gene. Trimming took off 5 bases at V and 2 bases at J, with 6 bases between the two ends. CDR3: CASSPEQETQYF. The CDR3, as DNA: TGTGCCAGCAGCCCGGAGCAAGAGACCCAGTACTTC.

V gene TRBV29-1 combines with J gene TRBJ2-1; 7 positions agree with TRBD1. Germline trimming cut 1 base from V and 10 bases from J; bases unmatched to any gene: 7. The CDR3 extends over 13 amino acids. CDR1 and CDR2 from the germline V gene are SQVTM and ANQGSEA. CDR3 sequence: CSVEVDRVGEQFF. For the CDR3, the DNA is TGCAGCGTTGAAGTCGACAGGGTCGGGGAGCAGTTCTTC.

The rearrangement links TRBV7-2 to TRBJ2-1; the match to TRBD2 covers 13 bases. CDR3 length: 15 residues. Germline CDR1 is SGHTA and CDR2 is FQGNSA. Germline trimming cut 3 bases from V and 10 bases from J; bases unmatched to any gene: 6. The CDR3, as DNA: TGTGCCAGCAGCTTCCGGACTAGCGGGAGTGGCGAGCAGTTCTTC. This encodes CASSFRTSGSGEQFF.

The genes are TRBV9 and TRBJ1-2, with D perhaps matching TRBD1 (6 bases). CDR1 and CDR2 from the germline V gene are SGDLS and YYNGEE. The CDR3 has 15 amino acids. The V end was cut by 2 bases, the J end by 4 bases, with 15 bases between. The DNA for the CDR3 is TGTGCCAGCAGCGTCTCGGGGGGCCAGGTCTATGGCTACACCTTC. Protein: CASSVSGGQVYGYTF. Supplemented by reference TRBV9 and TRBJ1-2, the full variable domain reads DSGVTQTPKHLITATGQRVTLRCSPRSGDLSVYWYQQSLDQGLQFLIQYYNGEERAKGNILERFSAQQFPDLHSELNLSSLELGDSALYFCASSVSGGQVYGYTFGSGTRLTVV.

This chain links TRBV5-6 with TRBJ2-2; TRBD1 matches at 8 bases. After removal of 6 bases from V and 6 bases from J, the junction contained 10 bases not matched to a gene. The CDR3 is 15 residues long. Germline CDR1 is SGHDT and CDR2 is YYEEEE. CDR3 sequence reads: CASTPRGPGAGELFF. The CDR3 nucleotides read TGTGCCAGCACACCCAGGGGGCCGGGTGCCGGGGAGCTGTTTTTT.